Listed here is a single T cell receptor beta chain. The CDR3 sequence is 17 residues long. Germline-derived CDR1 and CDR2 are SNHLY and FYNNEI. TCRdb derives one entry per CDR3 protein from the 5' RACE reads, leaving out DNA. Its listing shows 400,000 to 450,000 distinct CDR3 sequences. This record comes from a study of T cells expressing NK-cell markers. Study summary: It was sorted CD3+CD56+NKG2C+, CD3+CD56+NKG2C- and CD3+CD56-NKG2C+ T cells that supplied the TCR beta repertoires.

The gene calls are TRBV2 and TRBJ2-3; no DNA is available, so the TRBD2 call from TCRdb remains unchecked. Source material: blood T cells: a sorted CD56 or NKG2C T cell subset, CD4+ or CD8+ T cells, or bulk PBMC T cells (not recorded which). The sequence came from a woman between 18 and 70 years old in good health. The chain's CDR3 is CASSRRTADEFADTQYF. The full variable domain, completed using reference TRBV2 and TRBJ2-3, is EPEVTQTPSHQVTQMGQEVILRCVPISNHLYFYWYRQILGQKVEFLVSFYNNEISEKSEIFDDQFSVERPDGSNFTLKIRSTKLEDSAMYFCASSRRTADEFADTQYFGPGTRLTVL.